The clone carrying this TCR beta chain appeared a few times. Its antigen is not identified. These data come from a study of T-cell memory formation after mild COVID-19. Study information: Largely donor-specific TCR clusters were found.

Study results and limitations: CD8+ contracting clones occupied EMRA, while CD4+ ones occupied mainly CM and EM. Clones shrinking between day 15 and 85 showed a balanced CD4/CD8 split, and those that grew later tilted toward CD4+.

Researchers used 5'RACE with constant-segment primers to make TCR alpha and TCR beta cDNA libraries that carry sample barcodes and UMIs. TCRdb fed the 5' RACE reads into MiXCR, producing one record per CDR3 protein. The sample lists about 350,000 distinct CDR3 sequences, roughly 19% occurring once. The V end was cut by 1 base, the J end by 4 bases, with 13 bases between. This CDR3 has 15 amino acids. From germline, CDR1 is SGHAT and CDR2 FQNNGV. The material sequenced was PBMCs or a T cell subset sorted from them (not recorded which). The chain employs TRBV11-2 and TRBJ1-2; D perhaps matches TRBD1 (6 bases). This clonotype originated in a man between 18 and 35 years old who had mild COVID-19 (a few samples of this study predate the infection). Cell type and time point are not known. The CDR3 DNA follows: TGTGCCAGCAGCTTAGGACAGGTGGTAGGCTATGGCTACACCTTC. Translation: CASSLGQVVGYGYTF.